This T cell receptor (beta chain) originates from a study of CD8 T cells in Susac syndrome. RNA was extracted with the RNeasy kit, and a quantity of about 0.45 to 1 ug was reverse transcribed using random hexamers. TCR beta CDR3 was amplified by immunoSEQ covering 54 Vbeta and 13 Jbeta. TCRdb independently ran MiXCR on the immunoSEQ multiplex PCR reads; one entry per CDR3 protein. The data hold about 120,000 distinct CDR3 sequences, with about 92% observed a single time. V lost 7 bases and J lost 0; bases outside the gene matches: 6. The germline V gene has CDR1 MNHEY and CDR2 SMNVEV (reference sequence). The CDR3 extends over 15 amino acids. The authors carried out high-throughput sequencing of TCR beta. They applied it to CD8+ and CD4+ T cells obtained from blood. Stable or active relapsing-remitting multiple sclerosis, untreated and meeting revised McDonald criteria, defined the controls. The TEMRA cells underwent FACS enrichment, while the CD8+ and CD4+ T cells underwent negative isolation.

This clonotype occurred once. This TCR came from a human donor with multiple sclerosis. V usage is TRBV27 and J usage is TRBJ2-1; 7 nucleotides align to TRBD1. Specimen: CD4+ T cells from PBMCs. The CDR3 is CASTNRDSSYNEQFF. CDR3 nucleotide sequence: TGTGCCAGCACGAACAGGGACAGCTCCTACAATGAGCAGTTCTTC.